These 15 T cell receptor beta chains were all obtained from the same sample, sequenced in a study of CD8 T cells in ankylosing spondylitis. Study-level findings and limits: Ankylosing spondylitis blood appeared to be characterized by a TCR beta motif of eight highly homologous variants.

TCRdb reanalysed the 5' RACE reads using MiXCR and keeps one entry per CDR3 protein. The sample has about 700,000 distinct CDR3 sequences, under 20% seen once; the top ten hold about 19%. Which antigens these TCRs recognize remains unknown. Sequencing used blood, either unsorted or a sorted T cell fraction (not recorded which). The source is a male donor with ankylosing spondylitis.

CDR3 in DNA: TGTGCCAGCAGTTTATCGGGGGGTGGGCCCACCGGGGAGCTGTTTTTT. It yields the protein CASSLSGGGPTGELFF. The V call is TRBV27, the J call TRBJ2-2; D might be TRBD2 (6 bases). The germline V gene has CDR1 MNHEY and CDR2 SMNVEV (reference sequence). The V end lost 0 bases, the J end lost 4 bases, and 12 bases lay between the germline ends. The CDR3 extends over 16 amino acids.

A remark on this clonotype: One junction end disagrees with the germline gene, perhaps due to a read error. The V and J genes are TRBV20-1 and TRBJ2-1; TRBD2 agrees at 7 bases. Germline-derived CDR1 and CDR2 are DFQATT and SNEGSKA (reference sequence). The CDR3 is 14 residues long. CDR3 in DNA: TGCAGTGCCAGAGCGGGGACCTCCCCCAGTGAGCAGTTCTTC. Its translation: CSARAGTSPSEQFF.

The chain has TRBV29-1 and TRBJ2-3; no firm D call. The germline V and J ends were trimmed by 0 bases and 8 bases, with 9 bases remaining between them. The V gene's germline CDR1 is SQVTM and CDR2 ANQGSEA. CDR3 length: 12 residues. The CDR3 sequence is CSVEDWVGTQYF. The CDR3 DNA reads TGCAGCGTTGAAGATTGGGTGGGTACGCAGTATTTT.

This clonotype was counted between two and nine times. The chain employs TRBV12-3 or TRBV12-4 and TRBJ2-7; TRBD2 matches at 9 bases. The V gene end was trimmed by 3 bases and the J gene end by 6 bases; junction bases not matched to a gene: 6. This CDR3 spans 14 amino acids. The CDR3 sequence is CASSFRLAGTEQYF. DNA of the CDR3: TGTGCCAGCAGTTTCAGGCTAGCGGGGACCGAGCAGTACTTC.

CDR3 sequence reads: CSAPLGGGELFF. Written as DNA, the CDR3 is TGCAGTGCCCCTCTGGGGGGTGGTGAGCTGTTTTTT. The rearrangement uses TRBV20-1 and TRBJ2-2; D is perhaps TRBD2 (6 bases). CDR3 size: 12 residues. V shed 6 bases and J shed 11 bases, with 16 bases lying between them. Germline V gene data show CDR1 as DFQATT and CDR2 as SNEGSKA (reference sequence).

This clonotype was seen more than once but under ten times. The chain couples TRBV11-2 to TRBJ2-7; D gene ambiguous. Trimming stripped 1 base from V and 1 base from J, with 8 bases between. The CDR3 extends over 14 amino acids. The germline gives CDR1 SGHAT, CDR2 FQNNGV. The CDR3 nucleotides read TGTGCCAGCAGCTTAGCCCCAGTATCCTACGAGCAGTACTTC. This gives the protein CASSLAPVSYEQYF.

This clonotype was recorded a few times. This chain connects TRBV10-3 to TRBJ2-5; TRBD1 agrees at 8 bases. The CDR3 runs to 14 residues. V lost 4 bases to trimming and J lost 5 bases; unmatched junction nucleotides: 6. The V gene's germline CDR1 is ENHRY and CDR2 SYGVKD. The CDR3 sequence is CAISATGGLETQYF. CDR3 in DNA: TGTGCCATCAGTGCCACAGGGGGACTTGAGACCCAGTACTTC.

The chain combines TRBV18 with TRBJ2-7, with 9 bases identical to TRBD1. Germline assignment: CDR1 KGHSH and CDR2 LQKENI. V shed 0 bases, J shed 6 bases, and the junction held 0 bases outside the gene matches. The CDR3 is 13 amino acids. CDR3 amino acids: CASSPPDRGEQYF. DNA of the CDR3: TGTGCCAGCTCACCACCGGACAGGGGCGAGCAGTACTTC. The full variable domain, rest sourced from reference TRBV18 and TRBJ2-7, is NAGVMQNPRHLVRRRGQEARLRCSPMKGHSHVYWYRQLPEEGLKFMVYLQKENIIDESGMPKERFSAEFPKEGPSILRIQQVVRGDSAAYFCASSPPDRGEQYFGPGTRLTVT.

The chain combines TRBV5-1 with TRBJ1-1; 8 bases fit TRBD1. J was trimmed by 5 bases and V by 0 bases; bases with no gene match: 3. The CDR3 has 14 amino acids. Germline assignment: CDR1 SGHRS and CDR2 YFSETQ. The CDR3 region has the DNA TGCGCCAGCAGCTTGGAGACAGGGGTGACTGAAGCTTTCTTT. Its protein is CASSLETGVTEAFF.

This clonotype has only a few counts. This chain links TRBV2 with TRBJ1-2; 9 bases agree with TRBD1. The CDR3 consists of 13 residues. Germline V gene lookup returns CDR1 SNHLY and CDR2 FYNNEI. Losses at the gene ends were 6 bases for V and 8 bases for J; bases not matched to a gene: 7. The CDR3 loop is CASRAGTGRGYTF. The CDR3 DNA reads as TGTGCCAGCAGAGCCGGGACAGGGAGGGGCTACACCTTC. The full variable domain, its missing parts supplied by reference TRBV2 and TRBJ1-2, is EPEVTQTPSHQVTQMGQEVILRCVPISNHLYFYWYRQILGQKVEFLVSFYNNEISEKSEIFDDQFSVERPDGSNFTLKIRSTKLEDSAMYFCASRAGTGRGYTFGSGTRLTVV.

This clonotype has only a few counts. The chain uses TRBV12-3 or TRBV12-4 and TRBJ1-1; TRBD1 matches 8 bases. CDR3 length: 15 residues. J lost 0 bases, V lost 4 bases, and 4 bases had no gene match. The CDR3 bases are TGTGCCAGCAGTTCCCTACAGGGGGTGAACACTGAAGCTTTCTTT. Its translation is CASSSLQGVNTEAFF.

Only a few counts were recorded for this clonotype. The genes are TRBV29-1 and TRBJ2-5; maybe TRBD2 (5 bases). The V end lost 7 bases, the J end lost 4 bases, and 19 bases lay between the germline ends. Germline CDR1 and CDR2: SQVTM and ANQGSEA. This CDR3 is built from 14 residues. CDR3 DNA: TGCAGCGGCTCGTCGACTAATCGAGGAGAGACCCAGTACTTC. This sequence encodes CSGSSTNRGETQYF. Full variable domain (remainder filled in from reference TRBV29-1 and TRBJ2-5): SAVISQKPSRDICQRGTSLTIQCQVDSQVTMMFWYRQQPGQSLTLIATANQGSEATYESGFVIDKFPISRPNLTFSTLTVSNMSPEDSSIYLCSGSSTNRGETQYFGPGTRLLVL.

In this sample, this clonotype turned up a few times. The chain carries TRBV6-4 and TRBJ1-2; no definite D call. V was trimmed by 8 bases and J by 0 bases, leaving 13 bases between them. Per germline, CDR1 MRHNA and CDR2 SNTAGT. The CDR3 sequence is 14 residues long. The CDR3 loop reads CASRLPWSNYGYTF. The CDR3 nucleotides are TGTGCCAGCCGACTACCCTGGTCTAACTATGGCTACACCTTC.

This clonotype appeared once. CDR3 residues: CASSASEAPAAYEQYF. DNA of the CDR3: TGTGCCAGCAGTGCATCGGAGGCTCCAGCGGCCTACGAGCAGTACTTC. V is TRBV7-9 and J is TRBJ2-7; perhaps TRBD2 as D (5 bases). The length of the CDR3 is 16 residues. CDR1 is SEHNR and CDR2 is FQNEAQ in the germline V gene (reference sequence). Trimming took 6 bases from V and 2 from J, leaving 20 bases between them.

This clonotype was observed a handful of times. The rearrangement joins TRBV12-3 or TRBV12-4 to TRBJ2-3, with a possible D match to TRBD2 (5 bases). This CDR3 contains 14 residues. V lost 1 base and J lost 3, with 8 bases in between. CDR3 sequence: CASSLVGETDTQYF. CDR3 nucleotides: TGTGCCAGCAGTTTAGTCGGGGAGACAGATACGCAGTATTTT.